This is a list of T cell receptor beta chains from one sample in a study of OX40 agonist ivuxolimab in advanced cancers. Assay: immunoSEQ multiplex PCR; the TCRdb copy retains only in-frame clones and omits some. This repertoire shows about 53,000 clones, nearly 90% found once; its top ten account for roughly 1.5%. The source was CD4+ or CD8+ T cells sorted from blood, collected in a trial of the OX40 agonist ivuxolimab. The receptors stem from an adult with an advanced solid tumor such as melanoma, head and neck, liver or kidney cancer. CDR3s include the opening cysteine and the closing phenylalanine or tryptophan. A D gene is named only where the DNA matches it firmly. Size is omitted from some rows. Given values are once, few, many or a class for expanded clones.

J gene: TRBJ2-5
V gene: TRBV9
clone size: -
D gene: -
CDR3 protein: CASSVAGKETQYF
CDR3 DNA: TGTGCCAGCAGCGTGGCAGGGAAAGAGACCCAGTACTTC

J gene: TRBJ1-5
V gene: TRBV18
clone size: -
D gene: -
CDR3 protein: CASSPTTRNQPQHF
CDR3 DNA: TGTGCCAGCTCACCGACGACGCGCAATCAGCCCCAGCATTTT

J gene: TRBJ2-3
V gene: TRBV25-1
clone size: -
D gene: -
CDR3 protein: CASSAGLPFTDTQYF
CDR3 DNA: TGTGCCAGCAGTGCCGGCCTGCCCTTCACAGATACGCAGTATTTT

J gene: TRBJ2-1
V gene: TRBV14
clone size: -
D gene: TRBD1
CDR3 protein: CASSRFQGAYEQFF
CDR3 DNA: TGTGCCAGCAGTCGGTTTCAGGGGGCTTATGAGCAGTTCTTC

J gene: TRBJ1-3
V gene: TRBV6-5
clone size: -
D gene: -
CDR3 protein: CASSYREGYTIYF
CDR3 DNA: TGTGCCAGCAGTTACCGTGAGGGGTACACCATATATTTT

J gene: TRBJ2-5
V gene: TRBV19
clone size: once
D gene: TRBD2
CDR3 protein: CASSRTSGLQETQYF
CDR3 DNA: TGTGCCAGTAGTAGGACTAGCGGACTCCAAGAGACCCAGTACTTC

J gene: TRBJ1-2
V gene: TRBV29-1
clone size: -
D gene: -
CDR3 protein: CSVAVPTDYGYTF
CDR3 DNA: TGCAGCGTTGCAGTTCCTACTGACTATGGCTACACCTTC

J gene: TRBJ2-5
V gene: TRBV5-6
clone size: -
D gene: -
CDR3 protein: CASSFPGTETQYF
CDR3 DNA: TGTGCCAGCAGCTTCCCAGGGACAGAGACCCAGTACTTC

J gene: TRBJ1-4
V gene: TRBV5-1
clone size: -
D gene: -
CDR3 protein: CASSLSGQRSGKLFF
CDR3 DNA: TGCGCCAGCAGCTTATCGGGACAAAGAAGTGGAAAACTGTTTTTT

J gene: TRBJ2-1
V gene: TRBV5-4
clone size: -
D gene: -
CDR3 protein: CASSLETPAYNEQFF
CDR3 DNA: TGTGCCAGCAGCTTGGAAACCCCAGCTTACAATGAGCAGTTCTTC

J gene: TRBJ1-5
V gene: TRBV18
clone size: few
D gene: -
CDR3 protein: CASSLTPGGPSNQPQHF
CDR3 DNA: TGTGCCAGCTCACTAACTCCGGGGGGGCCAAGCAATCAGCCCCAGCATTTT

J gene: TRBJ2-7
V gene: TRBV7-9
clone size: -
D gene: -
CDR3 protein: CASSSTSYEQYF
CDR3 DNA: TGTGCCAGCAGCTCCACAAGCTACGAGCAGTACTTC

J gene: TRBJ2-3
V gene: TRBV2
clone size: -
D gene: TRBD2
CDR3 protein: CASSHRLAGGRRADTQYF
CDR3 DNA: TGTGCCAGCAGCCACCGACTAGCGGGGGGACGGCGGGCAGATACGCAGTATTTT

J gene: TRBJ1-3
V gene: TRBV9
clone size: -
D gene: -
CDR3 protein: CASSVELHSGNTIYF
CDR3 DNA: TGTGCCAGCAGCGTAGAACTCCACTCTGGAAACACCATATATTTT

J gene: TRBJ2-1
V gene: TRBV30
clone size: -
D gene: -
CDR3 protein: CAWVPHTSYNEQFF
CDR3 DNA: TGTGCCTGGGTCCCCCACACGTCCTACAATGAGCAGTTCTTC

J gene: TRBJ2-1
V gene: TRBV27
clone size: -
D gene: -
CDR3 protein: CASSLGSPPISYNEQFF
CDR3 DNA: TGTGCCAGCAGTTTAGGGTCTCCTCCGATCTCCTACAATGAGCAGTTCTTC

J gene: TRBJ2-7
V gene: TRBV5-4
clone size: -
D gene: -
CDR3 protein: CASSSWANYEQYF
CDR3 DNA: TGTGCCAGCAGCTCCTGGGCCAACTACGAGCAGTACTTC

J gene: TRBJ1-5
V gene: TRBV5-1
clone size: -
D gene: TRBD1
CDR3 protein: CASSFSAGGDQPQHF
CDR3 DNA: TGCGCCAGCAGCTTCTCTGCAGGGGGTGATCAGCCCCAGCATTTT

J gene: TRBJ2-3
V gene: TRBV19
clone size: -
D gene: -
CDR3 protein: CASTPGGGSQYF
CDR3 DNA: TGTGCCAGTACCCCAGGGGGAGGGTCGCAGTATTTT

J gene: TRBJ1-1
V gene: TRBV9
clone size: -
D gene: -
CDR3 protein: CASSVRAAGTEAFF
CDR3 DNA: TGTGCCAGCAGCGTCCGGGCGGCGGGGACTGAAGCTTTCTTT

J gene: TRBJ2-3
V gene: TRBV30
clone size: few
D gene: TRBD2
CDR3 protein: CAWSTSGGTDTQYF
CDR3 DNA: TGTGCCTGGAGTACTAGCGGGGGCACAGATACGCAGTATTTT

J gene: TRBJ2-2
V gene: TRBV14
clone size: -
D gene: -
CDR3 protein: CASSQDSRRTGELFF
CDR3 DNA: TGTGCCAGCAGCCAAGATTCCCGGAGGACCGGGGAGCTGTTTTTT

J gene: TRBJ2-1
V gene: TRBV19
clone size: -
D gene: TRBD2
CDR3 protein: CASSTKRGPYNEQFF
CDR3 DNA: TGTGCCAGTAGTACGAAGCGGGGACCCTACAATGAGCAGTTCTTC

J gene: TRBJ1-2
V gene: TRBV7-7
clone size: -
D gene: -
CDR3 protein: CASSLAWPEDYGYTF
CDR3 DNA: TGTGCTAGCAGCTTAGCTTGGCCAGAGGACTATGGCTACACCTTC

J gene: TRBJ2-7
V gene: TRBV15
clone size: -
D gene: -
CDR3 protein: CATSRVPDPPFNEQYF
CDR3 DNA: TGTGCCACCAGCAGAGTGCCAGATCCCCCTTTTAACGAGCAGTACTTC

J gene: TRBJ2-2
V gene: TRBV7-3
clone size: -
D gene: -
CDR3 protein: CASSLNGRNTGELFF
CDR3 DNA: TGTGCCAGCAGCTTAAACGGACGGAACACCGGGGAGCTGTTTTTT

J gene: TRBJ2-1
V gene: TRBV18
clone size: -
D gene: TRBD1
CDR3 protein: CASSPRVSRGFRNEQFF
CDR3 DNA: TGTGCCAGCTCACCACGAGTGAGCAGGGGGTTTCGCAATGAGCAGTTCTTC

J gene: TRBJ1-4
V gene: TRBV10-3
clone size: -
D gene: -
CDR3 protein: CAISESQGINEKLFF
CDR3 DNA: TGTGCCATCAGTGAGTCCCAGGGAATAAATGAAAAACTGTTTTTT

J gene: TRBJ2-3
V gene: TRBV28
clone size: once
D gene: -
CDR3 protein: CASSGTASTDTQYF
CDR3 DNA: TGTGCCAGCAGCGGGACTGCTAGCACAGATACGCAGTATTTT

J gene: TRBJ2-5
V gene: TRBV5-4
clone size: -
D gene: -
CDR3 protein: CASSLEGRETQYF
CDR3 DNA: TGTGCCAGCAGCTTGGAGGGACGAGAGACCCAGTACTTC

J gene: TRBJ2-5
V gene: TRBV18
clone size: -
D gene: -
CDR3 protein: CASRGNWDGSSTQYF
CDR3 DNA: TGTGCCAGCCGGGGGAATTGGGACGGATCGAGCACCCAGTACTTC